A single sample gave rise to the 9 T cell receptor beta chains below, sequenced in a study of post-analysis software for immune sequencing data. Broader study findings: Four to six TRBV segments, including TRBV5-6, TRBV5-1 and TRBV20-1, were more frequent in patients than controls.

Sequencing libraries made from TCR beta cDNA carried unique molecular identifiers. TCRdb passed the PCR reads through MiXCR, listing each CDR3 protein once. The data show around 400,000 distinct CDR3 sequences, approximately 37% seen once. Which antigens these TCRs recognize remains unknown. Sequencing was done on a sample of blood. These receptors were taken from a girl aged 2 to 10 with multiple sclerosis.

V usage is TRBV4-1 and J usage is TRBJ2-5; 8 bases line up with TRBD1. The V gene's germline CDR1 is MGHRA and CDR2 YSYEKL. The V gene end was trimmed by 1 base and the J gene end by 3 bases; junction bases not matched to a gene: 13. This CDR3 contains 18 residues. In nucleotides, the CDR3 is TGCGCCAGCAGCCAAGTTAGGCGTTCGGGGGACAGGAAAGAGACCCAGTACTTC. Its protein product is CASSQVRRSGDRKETQYF.

In this sample, this clonotype turned up a few times. The chain combines TRBV20-1 with TRBJ2-5, with TRBD2 identical over 7 bases. With 3 bases clipped from V and 4 bases from J, the junction kept 5 bases outside the gene matches. This CDR3 region has 13 residues. Per germline, CDR1 DFQATT and CDR2 SNEGSKA (reference sequence). CDR3 residues: CSARGTTLETQYF. Written as DNA, the CDR3 is TGCAGTGCTAGGGGGACTACCCTAGAGACCCAGTACTTC.

The chain is built from TRBV10-3 and TRBJ1-5; D unclear. The V gene lost 5 bases and the J gene lost 3 bases, with 8 bases spanning the gap. The CDR3 extends over 13 amino acids. Per the germline V gene, CDR1 is ENHRY and CDR2 is SYGVKD. For the CDR3, the DNA is TGTGCCATCAGTCCTGATCCCAATCAGCCCCAGCATTTT. Its protein is CAISPDPNQPQHF.

The chain recombines TRBV7-2 with TRBJ2-1; TRBD1 might be the D (6 bases). Deletions cut 7 bases from V and 0 bases from J, with 25 bases between. Germline CDR1 and CDR2: SGHTA and FQGNSA. This CDR3 region has 19 residues. CDR3 in DNA: TGTGCCAGCAACTCAGATGTTGGGGGCAGACCGAGCTCCTACAATGAGCAGTTCTTC. Translation gives CASNSDVGGRPSSYNEQFF.

This clonotype has just a few counts. V usage is TRBV20-1 and J usage is TRBJ1-1, with 7 bases aligning to TRBD1. The junction had 3 bases not matched to a gene; V was cut back by 1 base and J by 4 bases. CDR3 length: 13 residues. Germline CDR1 reads DFQATT; CDR2 reads SNEGSKA (reference sequence). DNA for the CDR3: TGCAGTGCTAGAGTGTCAGGGGGCACTGAAGCTTTCTTT. Its protein is CSARVSGGTEAFF.

This clonotype was recorded only once. The genes are TRBV27 and TRBJ1-4; D unresolved. Deletions cut 5 bases from V and 0 bases from J, with 10 bases between. Germline CDR1 and CDR2: MNHEY and SMNVEV (reference sequence). The CDR3 is 15 residues long. In nucleotides, the CDR3 is TGTGCCAGCAGTAAAAGACTTGCAACTAATGAAAAACTGTTTTTT. Amino acids: CASSKRLATNEKLFF.

This clonotype was detected only a few times. V is TRBV10-3 and J is TRBJ2-7, with D hard to call. This CDR3 contains 14 residues. V dropped 5 bases and J dropped 1 base, with 12 bases sitting between them. Germline V gene sequence: CDR1 ENHRY, CDR2 SYGVKD. In DNA, the CDR3 is TGTGCCATCAGTCCCGCGGACCATTCCTACGAGCAGTACTTC. Amino acids: CAISPADHSYEQYF.

This clonotype showed up just once. V and J are TRBV12-5 and TRBJ2-1, with D tentatively TRBD1 (6 bases). The CDR3 is made up of 17 amino acids. Trimming took 0 bases from V and 6 from J, leaving 18 bases between them. Germline assignment: CDR1 LGHNT and CDR2 FRNRAP. The CDR3 coding sequence is TGTGCTAGTGGTTTGGTACCAGGAACAGGGTCGGCCAATGAGCAGTTCTTC. Residues: CASGLVPGTGSANEQFF. Filled out from reference TRBV12-5 and TRBJ2-1, the complete variable domain reads DARVTQTPRHKVTEMGQEVTMRCQPILGHNTVFWYRQTMMQGLELLAYFRNRAPLDDSGMPKDRFSAEMPDATLATLKIQPSEPRDSAVYFCASGLVPGTGSANEQFFGPGTRLTVL.

This clonotype has a single count. The chain couples TRBV7-9 to TRBJ1-1; D is uncertain. Trimming pared 1 base from V and 1 base from J, leaving 10 bases between. CDR1 and CDR2 (germline): SEHNR, FQNEAQ (reference sequence). The CDR3 loop spans 15 amino acids. This CDR3 is CASSLGLVPNTEAFF. The CDR3, as DNA: TGTGCCAGCAGCTTAGGCCTAGTTCCGAACACTGAAGCTTTCTTT.